The rows below give T cell receptor beta chains drawn from one sample of a study of blood T cell repertoires in COVID-19. The protocol was immunoSEQ multiplex PCR, while the TCRdb copy is restricted to in-frame clones and leaves out a portion. This table holds 70,000 to 95,000 clones, about four fifths found once. Sequenced input: peripheral blood. These receptors were collected from a middle-aged woman with active or convalescent COVID-19. Both conserved end residues are part of each CDR3. D genes are given only for firm matches.

V	J	D	CDR3
TRBV12-3/TRBV12-4	TRBJ2-4	NA	CASSLAGNIQYF
TRBV25-1	TRBJ1-6	NA	CASRRAQGSPLHF
TRBV18	TRBJ1-4	TRBD1	CASSARQGPNEKLFF
TRBV4-2	TRBJ2-5	NA	CASSHTGQLEETQYF
TRBV9	TRBJ1-1	NA	CASSPGGDTEAFF
TRBV7-9	TRBJ2-7	NA	CASSSGQHKYEQYF
TRBV7-2	TRBJ2-7	NA	CASSLEAGLYEQYF
TRBV13	TRBJ2-2	TRBD1	CASSERTGVGTGELFF
TRBV3-1/TRBV3-2	TRBJ1-2	NA	CASSQVTDYGYTF
TRBV10-3	TRBJ1-1	NA	CAISAGSPNTEAFF
TRBV10-3	TRBJ1-2	TRBD1	CATQSGTGGYYGYTF
TRBV10-3	TRBJ1-6	NA	CAIRSGGVSSPLHF
TRBV5-8	TRBJ2-3	TRBD2	CASSLAATSGNTDTQYF
TRBV18	TRBJ2-3	TRBD2	CASFPGGAADTQYF
TRBV28	TRBJ1-1	NA	CASSPRTVNTEAFF
TRBV10-3	TRBJ1-5	NA	CAPGRQSMRQPQHF
TRBV6-5	TRBJ1-2	TRBD1	CASSYFGTGGDGYTF
TRBV4-2	TRBJ1-2	TRBD1	CASSDTGQGYGYTF
TRBV7-9	TRBJ1-2	NA	CASSYINYGYTF
TRBV7-9	TRBJ1-5	TRBD1	CASRRQGGGYSNQPQHF
TRBV5-1	TRBJ1-5	NA	CASSLEPGNQPQHF
TRBV18	TRBJ1-2	TRBD1	CASFSLLTGGNNYGYTF
TRBV3-1/TRBV3-2	TRBJ1-3	TRBD1	CASSQRLFTPGGAGNTIYF